This TCR beta chain was observed in a study of blood T cells in healthy people across ages. This CDR3 has 17 amino acids. Germline trimming cut 4 bases from V and 8 bases from J; bases unmatched to any gene: 11. Per germline, CDR1 MNHNY and CDR2 SVGAGI (reference sequence). A second about 6 to 11 cycle PCR used barcoded and J-beta primers. TCRdb independently ran MiXCR on the 5' RACE reads; one entry per CDR3 protein. The data show approximately 880,000 distinct CDR3 sequences, roughly 43% seen once. The receptor's source is a man between 25 and 39 years old in good health. The sample consisted of blood. J is TRBJ2-3 and V is TRBV6-6; 14 bases are a match to TRBD2. In DNA, the CDR3 is TGTGCCAGCAGTTCCGGGACTAGCGGGGGCAAGGAGGGTACGCAGTATTTT. Its translation: CASSSGTSGGKEGTQYF.